Here is one T cell receptor beta chain with its context. The target antigen is unknown. The sample comes from a study of cytomegalovirus exposure and HLA in healthy donors. Findings of the study overall: In an earlier analysis, about 87% or about 30%: the productive usage of most TCR beta V segments.

This CDR3 spans 15 amino acids. CDR1 SGHRS and CDR2 YFSETQ come from the germline V gene. The ends were cut back, 2 bases at V and 4 bases at J, with 13 bases in the middle. The PCR had 60 Vbeta and 13 Jbeta primers. TCRdb keeps only in-frame clones here, not all; method: immunoSEQ multiplex PCR. The sample yields 85,000 to 100,000 clones, roughly 86% seen once. This sequence joins TRBV5-1 and TRBJ1-3; weak D call: TRBD1 (6 bases). The origin of this receptor is a man aged 25-45 years in good health and CMV-seropositive. The sample comprised PBMCs. The chain's CDR3 is CASSFTGTRGNTIYF. The CDR3 region has the DNA TGCGCCAGCAGCTTTACAGGGACTAGGGGAAACACCATATATTTT.